The rows below give T cell receptor beta chains drawn from one sample of a study of cytomegalovirus exposure and HLA in healthy donors. Assay used: immunoSEQ multiplex PCR; TCRdb lists only in-frame clones, some missing. This repertoire shows around 300,000 clones, about nine tenths found once; its top ten account for over 1%. Sequencing was performed on PBMCs. The receptors come from a woman aged 30 to 39 in good health and CMV-seropositive. Both conserved end residues are part of each CDR3. D genes are given only for firm matches. Size values are once, few and many counts, or a class for expanded clones, and some rows have none.

v_call	clone_size	j_call	d_call	cdr3_aa	cdr3_nt
TRBV9	.	TRBJ2-2	TRBD1	CASTPGTGPNTGELFF	TGTGCCAGCACTCCAGGGACAGGGCCGAACACCGGGGAGCTGTTTTTT
TRBV6-5	.	TRBJ2-7	.	CASSGDSEQYF	TGTGCCAGCAGTGGGGATAGCGAGCAGTACTTC
TRBV11-2	.	TRBJ2-7	.	CASSLGAGAYGEQYF	TGTGCCAGCAGCTTAGGTGCGGGGGCTTATGGCGAGCAGTACTTC
TRBV7-2	.	TRBJ2-7	.	CASSSYTYEQYF	TGTGCCAGCAGCTCCTACACCTACGAGCAGTACTTC
TRBV6-4	.	TRBJ2-7	.	CASSGTYEQYF	TGTGCCAGCAGTGGGACCTACGAGCAGTACTTC
TRBV13	.	TRBJ1-1	.	CASSLRLNTEAFF	TGTGCCAGCAGCTTAAGGCTGAACACTGAAGCTTTCTTT
TRBV9	.	TRBJ2-7	.	CASSPGGPYRVLGSLGEQYF	TGTGCCAGCAGCCCGGGAGGCCCTTACAGGGTCCTAGGTTCCTTGGGCGAGCAGTACTTC
TRBV2	.	TRBJ1-4	.	CASSELTGRANEKLFF	TGTGCCAGCAGTGAATTGACCGGCAGAGCTAATGAAAAACTGTTTTTT
TRBV15	.	TRBJ1-2	TRBD1	CATSGLTGGRHGYTF	TGTGCCACCAGCGGACTGACAGGGGGCCGTCATGGCTACACCTTC
TRBV5-5	.	TRBJ2-7	TRBD1	CASSLGAGQGELEQYF	TGTGCCAGCAGCTTGGGGGCCGGACAGGGGGAACTCGAGCAGTACTTC
TRBV6-5	.	TRBJ2-4	.	CASSYWQGSAKNIQYF	TGTGCCAGCAGTTACTGGCAGGGGAGCGCCAAAAACATTCAGTACTTC
TRBV7-9	.	TRBJ1-2	TRBD1	CASSLARDSYGYTF	TGTGCCAGCAGCTTAGCCCGGGACAGCTATGGCTACACCTTC
TRBV11-2	once	TRBJ2-7	TRBD2	CASSLVAGVAYEQYF	TGTGCCAGCAGCTTAGTGGCGGGGGTGGCCTACGAGCAGTACTTC
TRBV11-3	.	TRBJ2-2	.	CASSPGVHTGELFF	TGTGCCAGCAGCCCCGGGGTTCACACCGGGGAGCTGTTTTTT
TRBV28	.	TRBJ1-2	.	CASSFEGFGYTF	TGTGCCAGCAGTTTTGAGGGCTTTGGCTACACCTTC
TRBV6-5	.	TRBJ2-1	TRBD2	CASRERGGFNEQFF	TGTGCCAGCCGCGAGCGGGGTGGGTTTAATGAGCAGTTCTTC
TRBV5-6	.	TRBJ1-1	.	CASSWTIMNTEAFF	TGTGCCAGCAGCTGGACAATCATGAACACTGAAGCTTTCTTT
TRBV4-3	.	TRBJ2-1	.	CASTPAFPGLGGWFF	TGCGCCAGCACACCGGCATTCCCGGGACTGGGGGGTTGGTTCTTC
TRBV7-9	.	TRBJ2-7	TRBD2	CASSQRGGRSYEQYF	TGTGCCAGCAGCCAACGCGGCGGGAGGTCTTACGAGCAGTACTTC
TRBV28	.	TRBJ2-1	.	CASSSTVSSYNEQFF	TGTGCCAGCAGTTCCACAGTGAGTAGTTACAATGAGCAGTTCTTC
TRBV28	.	TRBJ2-3	.	CASSLGVPTADTQYF	TGTGCCAGCAGTTTAGGCGTCCCCACTGCAGATACGCAGTATTTT
TRBV2	.	TRBJ2-3	.	CASRPRGLSSTDTQYF	TGTGCCAGCCGCCCCAGAGGGTTAAGTAGCACAGATACGCAGTATTTT
TRBV2	.	TRBJ1-1	.	CASRRTSGGTEAFF	TGTGCCAGCAGACGTACCAGTGGAGGCACTGAAGCTTTCTTT
TRBV6-1	.	TRBJ2-5	.	CASKILPETQYF	TGTGCCAGCAAGATCCTCCCAGAGACCCAGTACTTC
TRBV4-3	.	TRBJ2-7	.	CASSQDRSYEQYF	TGCGCCAGCAGCCAAGATAGGAGTTACGAGCAGTACTTC
TRBV28	.	TRBJ2-7	TRBD1	CASTGGKVVFYEQYF	TGTGCCAGCACAGGGGGCAAAGTGGTTTTCTACGAGCAGTACTTC
TRBV5-6	.	TRBJ2-7	TRBD2	CASSSPSGGAYEQYF	TGTGCCAGCAGCTCCCCTAGCGGGGGGGCCTACGAGCAGTACTTC
TRBV29-1	.	TRBJ2-7	.	CSVTGPRGTYEQYF	TGCAGCGTGACCGGTCCCCGGGGCACATACGAGCAGTACTTC
TRBV30	.	TRBJ2-1	.	CAWSRDTRTQFF	TGTGCCTGGAGTCGGGACACTCGGACCCAGTTCTTC
TRBV13	once	TRBJ2-3	.	CASSQGSPLQYF	TGTGCCAGCAGCCAGGGCTCCCCATTGCAGTATTTT
TRBV5-1	.	TRBJ2-5	TRBD2	CASSLREAGETQYF	TGCGCCAGCAGCTTACGGGAGGCTGGGGAGACCCAGTACTTC
TRBV30	.	TRBJ2-3	.	CAWSMGLGTDTQYF	TGTGCCTGGTCGATGGGGCTAGGAACAGATACGCAGTATTTT
TRBV27	.	TRBJ2-3	.	CASSLVSGGDTQYF	TGTGCCAGCAGTTTAGTTTCCGGCGGAGATACGCAGTATTTT
TRBV9	.	TRBJ2-4	.	CASSVGLQARDIQYF	TGTGCCAGCAGCGTAGGGTTGCAGGCGCGAGACATTCAGTACTTC
TRBV9	.	TRBJ2-7	.	CASSVAGPGYEQYF	TGTGCCAGCAGCGTAGCCGGACCAGGCTACGAGCAGTACTTC
TRBV11-2	.	TRBJ2-6	.	CASSTNTGSGANVLTF	TGTGCCAGCAGCACCAATACAGGGTCTGGGGCCAACGTCCTGACTTTC
TRBV6-5	.	TRBJ2-7	TRBD2	CASSYGPSGYEQYF	TGTGCCAGCAGTTACGGCCCTAGCGGATACGAGCAGTACTTC
TRBV7-8	.	TRBJ1-6	TRBD1	CASSLAVAGGANNSPLHF	TGTGCCAGCAGCTTAGCAGTCGCAGGGGGCGCGAATAATTCACCCCTCCACTTT
TRBV15	.	TRBJ1-1	.	CATGSGASTEAFF	TGTGCCACCGGATCGGGGGCAAGCACTGAAGCTTTCTTT
TRBV30	once	TRBJ1-1	.	CAWSRAGMNTEAFF	TGTGCCTGGAGTCGGGCCGGCATGAACACTGAAGCTTTCTTT
TRBV18	.	TRBJ2-3	TRBD1	CASSPRDRVTDTQYF	TGTGCCAGCTCACCGAGGGACAGGGTAACAGATACGCAGTATTTT
TRBV13	.	TRBJ1-2	.	CASSLGSSQTDYGYTF	TGTGCCAGCAGCTTAGGGTCTTCGCAGACCGACTATGGCTACACCTTC
TRBV6-5	.	TRBJ1-6	TRBD1	CASSLWPGQGGSPLHF	TGTGCCAGCAGTTTATGGCCGGGACAGGGAGGGTCACCCCTCCACTTT
TRBV7-2	once	TRBJ1-6	.	CASSPTGPTGSPLHF	TGTGCCAGCAGCCCTACGGGACCCACAGGATCACCCCTCCACTTT
TRBV13	.	TRBJ1-2	.	CASRKRGDYGYTF	TGTGCCAGCAGGAAGCGGGGGGACTATGGCTACACCTTC
TRBV6-4	.	TRBJ2-1	.	CASSDVGTSSEQFF	TGTGCCAGCAGTGACGTTGGGACTTCCAGTGAGCAGTTCTTC
TRBV27	.	TRBJ2-3	TRBD1	CASSLYRGHSSTDTQYF	TGTGCCAGCAGTTTATACAGGGGCCATTCTAGCACAGATACGCAGTATTTT
TRBV29-1	.	TRBJ2-2	TRBD1	CSVEGRGGGTGELFF	TGCAGCGTTGAAGGGAGAGGGGGCGGCACCGGGGAGCTGTTTTTT
TRBV6-1	.	TRBJ1-5	TRBD1	CASRSGTGGGQPQHF	TGTGCCAGCAGGTCCGGGACAGGGGGCGGACAGCCCCAGCATTTT
TRBV7-8	few	TRBJ2-2	.	CASSPGMPQVGELFF	TGTGCCAGCAGCCCGGGGATGCCGCAGGTCGGGGAGCTGTTTTTT
TRBV9	.	TRBJ2-7	TRBD1	CASSPGQGAYEQYF	TGTGCCAGCAGCCCCGGACAGGGAGCCTACGAGCAGTACTTC
TRBV5-4	.	TRBJ2-7	.	CASSPGTGEQYF	TGTGCCAGCAGCCCCGGGACTGGTGAGCAGTACTTC
TRBV23-1	.	TRBJ1-1	TRBD1	CASSHKDRGNTEAFF	TGCGCCAGCAGTCACAAGGACAGGGGGAACACTGAAGCTTTCTTT